The T cell receptor beta chain under discussion was sequenced for a study of regulatory T cells in long-lasting Graves disease. This clonotype was counted between two and nine times. Time point described: newly diagnosed GD, antithyroid drugs for less than 3 months. There was RNA extracted from PBMCs, and the TCR library was made from it. Blood from the periphery, around 10 milliliters in all, was drawn into EDTA tubes. The authors built TCR beta libraries using iRepertoire HTBI primers and Arm-PCR of CDR3 regions. TCRdb analysed the multiplex PCR reads with MiXCR anew, one entry per CDR3 protein. The repertoire holds 680,000 or so distinct CDR3 sequences, with approximately 15% as singletons. This CDR3 comprises 14 residues. Trimming took off 5 bases at V and 17 bases at J, with 22 bases between the two ends. Germline lookup yields CDR1 SGHAT and CDR2 FQNNGV. These data were likewise used in another study, on T cells in Graves' hyperthyroidism and ophthalmopathy. As that study records: Primed by the HTBI set, a first-round RT-PCR was run on the TCR CDR3.

Source: peripheral blood mononuclear cells (PBMCs), taken at new diagnosis, from a patient treated with antithyroid drugs. This TCR was recovered from a woman aged 25-40 years with Graves disease. The chain couples TRBV11-2 to TRBJ1-6; TRBD1 might be the D (5 bases). CDR3 sequence reads: CASSPTAYLGEIHF. For the CDR3, the DNA is TGTGCCAGCAGCCCGACCGCCTATTTAGGGGAGATCCACTTT.